Described below is a single T cell receptor beta chain sequence and its context. V was pared by 1 base and J by 3 bases, with 12 bases between. Germline lookup yields CDR1 LGHNA and CDR2 YNFKEQ. The CDR3 has 15 amino acids. This record comes from a study of shared clonotypes between healthy human individuals. Positively selected for CCR7, the CD45RO-negative cells used as naive CD8 cells excluded terminally differentiated effector memory CD45RA+ cells. Profiling relied on immunoSEQ multiplex PCR, and the TCRdb table lists in-frame clones only, not all of them. Of more than 2 million clones in the sample, less than 95% are singletons; the top ten hold about 1.1%.

The sequence derives from a man aged 18 to 30 in good health. The J gene is TRBJ1-1, the V gene TRBV4-2; unclear D gene. Sequencing used naive CD8+ T cells sorted from blood. The CDR3 DNA sequence: TGTGCCAGCAGCCAAGGGGAAGAAGGATACACTGAAGCTTTCTTT. Translation: CASSQGEEGYTEAFF.